These 32 T cell receptor beta chains share one sample of origin, sequenced in a study of T cell repertoires in cytomegalovirus infection. These receptors' antigens are unknown. TCRdb re-called the reads with MiXCR, one entry per CDR3 protein. This sample carries around 800,000 distinct CDR3 sequences, less than 35% of them seen once, and the ten largest clones take roughly an eighth. Sequencing used cultured CD8+ T cells from PBMCs, obtained from culture after CMV antigen stimulation. All receptors derive from a human donor in good health (CMV status not recorded). Some clones in this sample may be carry-over from other donors' samples.

This clonotype was recorded at least ten times. CDR3 in amino acids: CASSLAGRLLNEQFF. CDR3 bases: TGTGCCAGCAGCTTAGCGGGCAGGTTGCTGAATGAGCAGTTCTTC. The chain recombines TRBV7-2 with TRBJ2-1, with D uncertain. The germline V gene has CDR1 SGHTA and CDR2 FQGNSA. V was cut by 0 bases and J by 7 bases, with 13 bases left in between. This CDR3 region has 15 residues.

The V call is TRBV10-3, the J call TRBJ2-7; 7 bases match TRBD2. CDR3 length: 14 residues. Trimming at V came to 4 bases and at J to 4 bases, leaving 7 bases not matched to a gene. The germline gives CDR1 ENHRY, CDR2 SYGVKD. The CDR3 region is CAISGLASPYEQYF. DNA of the CDR3: TGTGCCATCAGTGGACTAGCCTCACCATACGAGCAGTACTTC.

The chain has TRBV20-1 and TRBJ2-1; D unresolved. Germline values: CDR1 DFQATT, CDR2 SNEGSKA (reference sequence). V lost 1 base and J lost 0, with 7 bases in between. The CDR3 loop spans 14 amino acids. CDR3 loop: CSARGDLSYNEQFF. The CDR3 nucleotides are TGCAGTGCTAGAGGAGATCTCTCCTACAATGAGCAGTTCTTC.

In DNA form, the CDR3 reads TGTGCTAGTGGTCCTACACTCTATAGCAATCAGCCCCAGCATTTT. It translates to CASGPTLYSNQPQHF. J is TRBJ1-5 and V is TRBV12-5, with D unclear. The V and J ends lost 5 bases and 0 bases respectively, with 11 bases between them. This CDR3 comprises 15 residues. Germline V gives CDR1 LGHNT, CDR2 FRNRAP. Drawing the rest from reference TRBV12-5 and TRBJ1-5, the complete variable domain is DARVTQTPRHKVTEMGQEVTMRCQPILGHNTVFWYRQTMMQGLELLAYFRNRAPLDDSGMPKDRFSAEMPDATLATLKIQPSEPRDSAVYFCASGPTLYSNQPQHFGDGTRLSIL.

The genes are TRBV10-3 and TRBJ1-5, with D unclear. The CDR3 has 15 residues. V gave up 2 bases and J gave up 4 bases, with 12 bases separating them. Germline V gives CDR1 ENHRY, CDR2 SYGVKD. The CDR3 loop is CAISEEVGENQPQHF. Here the CDR3 DNA reads TGTGCCATCAGTGAGGAGGTGGGCGAGAATCAGCCCCAGCATTTT.

This clonotype was seen only a few times. The chain employs TRBV7-6 and TRBJ1-2, with a tentative D call TRBD1 (6 bases). The CDR3 spans 13 residues. Germline V gene data show CDR1 as SGHVS and CDR2 as FNYEAQ. Trimming took off 5 bases at V and 4 bases at J, with 11 bases between the two ends. CDR3 sequence: CASSEGTSYGYTF. As DNA, the CDR3 is TGTGCCAGCAGCGAAGGGACATCCTATGGCTACACCTTC.

This clonotype was seen a handful of times. This chain's CDR3 is CASSLDRAAYEQYV. The CDR3 nucleotides read TGTGCCAGCAGCTTGGACAGGGCAGCCTACGAGCAGTACGTC. The V call is TRBV5-6, the J call TRBJ2-7, with D maybe TRBD1 (6 bases). The CDR3 sequence is 14 residues long. CDR1 and CDR2 from the germline V gene are SGHDT and YYEEEE. Deletions cut 0 bases from V and 2 bases from J, with 9 bases between.

J is TRBJ1-1 and V is TRBV27, with D maybe TRBD1 (6 bases). CDR1 and CDR2 from the germline V gene are MNHEY and SMNVEV (reference sequence). The CDR3 runs 13 residues. Between the trimmed V and J ends, which lost 7 bases and 1 base, there was a span of 10 bases. Here the CDR3 DNA reads TGTGCCAGCATCGGGGGGGCGAACACTGAAGCTTTCTTT. Amino acid sequence: CASIGGANTEAFF.

The chain uses TRBV7-6 and TRBJ2-3; 7 nucleotides align to TRBD2. The germline gives CDR1 SGHVS, CDR2 FNYEAQ. The CDR3 consists of 18 residues. Trimming took 5 bases from V and 0 from J; bases not matched to a gene: 14. CDR3 DNA sequence: TGTGCCAGCAGCCCCTTAGCGGGTCGGTATATTAGCACAGATACGCAGTATTTT. Encoded protein: CASSPLAGRYISTDTQYF.

Notes on this clonotype: An end of the junction does not agree with germline; a read error may underlie this. The chain has TRBV27 and TRBJ1-4; perhaps TRBD1 as D (5 bases). This CDR3 comprises 15 residues. CDR1 MNHEY and CDR2 SMNVEV come from the germline V gene (reference sequence). The CDR3 is CASNLFYRTNEKLFF. The CDR3 DNA follows: TGTGCCAGCAATTTATTCTACAGGACTAATGAAAAACTGTTTTTT.

Concerning this clonotype itself: This could be a read error, since a much larger clone is one nucleotide away. The chain uses TRBV7-9 and TRBJ1-2, with 11 bases that match TRBD1. In germline, CDR1 is SEHNR, CDR2 FQNEAQ (reference sequence). This CDR3 is built from 17 residues. Written as DNA, the CDR3 is TGTGCCGGCAGCCAGCCGGGACAGGGGGAACTTAACTATGGCTACACCTTC. Its translation: CAGSQPGQGELNYGYTF.

This clonotype showed up just a few times. This rearrangement joins TRBV6-5 to TRBJ2-7; the D is unclear. The germline gives CDR1 MNHEY, CDR2 SVGAGI. The CDR3 is 16 amino acids. V lost 0 bases to trimming and J lost 3 bases, with 15 bases between them. CDR3 residues: CASSYSIETELYEQYF. In DNA, the CDR3 is TGTGCCAGCAGTTACTCGATTGAAACAGAACTCTACGAGCAGTACTTC.

The chain is built from TRBV6-1 and TRBJ2-1; D uncertain. The germline V and J ends were trimmed by 5 bases and 0 bases, with 5 bases remaining between them. Germline V CDR1 and CDR2: MNHNS, SASEGT. This CDR3 is built from 13 residues. CDR3 residues: CASSKLSYNEQFF. The CDR3 coding sequence is TGTGCCAGCAGTAAACTCTCCTACAATGAGCAGTTCTTC.

This clonotype was seen a handful of times. The V gene is TRBV5-1, the J gene TRBJ2-7; D remains ambiguous. V lost 0 bases and J lost 4, with 14 bases in between. This CDR3 has 15 amino acids. Germline V gives CDR1 SGHRS, CDR2 YFSETQ. CDR3 DNA: TGCGCCAGCAGCTTGGGGCCAGACCAGTCGTACGAGCAGTACGTC. This gives the protein CASSLGPDQSYEQYV.

The chain combines TRBV6-5 with TRBJ2-3; D uncertain. V dropped 2 bases and J dropped 4 bases, with 13 bases sitting between them. The CDR3 consists of 15 residues. From germline, CDR1 is MNHEY and CDR2 SVGAGI. The CDR3 sequence: CASSYQAARSDTQYF. In DNA form, the CDR3 reads TGTGCCAGCAGTTACCAGGCCGCGAGGTCAGATACGCAGTATTTT.

This clonotype was counted only a few times. The V gene is TRBV10-3, the J gene TRBJ2-1; tentative D call: TRBD1 (6 bases). CDR3 length equals 16 residues. Between the trimmed V and J ends, which lost 1 base and 2 bases, there was a span of 12 bases. Germline lookup yields CDR1 ENHRY and CDR2 SYGVKD. The CDR3 DNA sequence: TGTGCCATCAGTGAGTTTCGACAGGATGCCTACAATGAGCAGTTCTTC. This codes for CAISEFRQDAYNEQFF.

Many counts were recorded for this clonotype. This chain joins TRBV7-8 and TRBJ2-3; 9 positions match TRBD2. The junction had 11 bases not matched to a gene; V was cut back by 5 bases and J by 5 bases. The germline V gene encodes CDR1 SGHVS and CDR2 FQNEAQ. This CDR3 comprises 16 residues. The CDR3 reads CASSPFSGGGGDTQYF. Written as DNA, the CDR3 is TGTGCCAGCAGCCCCTTTAGCGGGGGAGGAGGAGATACGCAGTATTTT.

The chain's CDR3 is CASSSEGGAGELFF. CDR3 coding DNA: TGTGCCAGCAGCTCGGAGGGAGGTGCCGGGGAGCTGTTTTTT. V is TRBV11-3 and J is TRBJ2-2; possibly TRBD2 for D (6 bases). Trimming cost V 4 bases and J 6 bases, with 12 bases left between them. This CDR3 comprises 14 residues. Germline V gives CDR1 SGHNT, CDR2 YENEEA. The full variable domain, its missing parts supplied by reference TRBV11-3 and TRBJ2-2, is EAGVVQSPRYKIIEKKQPVAFWCNPISGHNTLYWYLQNLGQGPELLIRYENEEAVDDSQLPKDRFSAERLKGVDSTLKIQPAELGDSAVYLCASSSEGGAGELFFGEGSRLTVL.

The chain couples TRBV19 to TRBJ2-7; D call uncertain. CDR3 size: 12 residues. Looked up from germline, CDR1 is LNHDA and CDR2 is SQIVND (reference sequence). Trimming left V 3 bases short and J 7 bases short, with 10 bases between. The CDR3 region is CASSMGSREQYF. DNA of the CDR3: TGTGCCAGTAGTATGGGATCTCGGGAGCAGTACTTC.

This clonotype was seen a handful of times. The V gene is TRBV2, the J gene TRBJ1-6, with a tentative D call TRBD1 (5 bases). CDR3 length: 13 residues. Germline loops: CDR1 SNHLY, CDR2 FYNNEI. V was pared by 7 bases and J by 4 bases, with 8 bases between. CDR3 sequence reads: CASMGRYNSPLHF. The CDR3 bases are TGTGCCAGCATGGGACGATATAATTCACCCCTCCACTTT.

This clonotype has more than one count but fewer than ten. One end of the junction varies from germline; a read error may be responsible. This rearrangement joins TRBV7-7 to TRBJ1-5; D ambiguous. Germline lookup yields CDR1 SSHAT and CDR2 FNYEAQ (reference sequence). There are 13 residues in the CDR3. The CDR3 coding sequence is TGTGCTAGCAGCCATGGTGTGGGTCAGCCCCAGCATTTT. This translates into CASSHGVGQPQHF.

This clonotype was observed a few times. V is TRBV19 and J is TRBJ2-3; 8 bases map to TRBD1. This CDR3 comprises 16 residues. With 5 bases clipped from V and 2 bases from J, the junction kept 9 bases outside the gene matches. CDR1 and CDR2 from the germline V gene are LNHDA and SQIVND (reference sequence). CDR3 loop: CASSSPGQGYTDTQYF. The CDR3 region has the DNA TGTGCCAGTAGTTCTCCCGGACAGGGCTACACAGATACGCAGTATTTT.

The sample holds a few counts of this clonotype. This chain joins TRBV11-2 and TRBJ2-3; 14 bases agree with TRBD2. CDR3 length equals 16 residues. The trim removed 3 bases at V and 6 bases at J, leaving 5 bases unmatched. Germline V lookup: CDR1 SGHAT, CDR2 FQNNGV. The CDR3 region has the DNA TGTGCCAGCAGCTTGACTAGCGGGGGGGCCTGGGATACGCAGTATTTT. It encodes CASSLTSGGAWDTQYF.

The V call is TRBV6-1, the J call TRBJ2-7, with TRBD1 identical over 11 bases. The V gene end was trimmed by 8 bases and the J gene end by 2 bases; junction bases not matched to a gene: 2. CDR1 is MNHNS and CDR2 is SASEGT in the germline V gene. The CDR3 has 13 residues. In DNA, the CDR3 is TGTGCCAGCGGACAGGGGGCACCCTACGAGCAGTACGTC. Protein: CASGQGAPYEQYV.

The chain recombines TRBV19 with TRBJ1-5; maybe TRBD1 (6 bases). The V and J ends lost 3 bases and 4 bases respectively, with 13 bases between them. The CDR3 totals 15 residues. From germline, CDR1 is LNHDA and CDR2 SQIVND (reference sequence). CDR3 sequence reads: CASSISGEINQPQHF. The DNA of the CDR3 is TGTGCCAGTAGTATTTCAGGGGAAATTAATCAGCCCCAGCATTTT. Using reference TRBV19 and TRBJ1-5 for the parts outside the CDR3, the full variable domain is DGGITQSPKYLFRKEGQNVTLSCEQNLNHDAMYWYRQDPGQGLRLIYYSQIVNDFQKGDIAEGYSVSREKKESFPLTVTSAQKNPTAFYLCASSISGEINQPQHFGDGTRLSIL.

This chain links TRBV6-1 with TRBJ2-1, with TRBD1 matching over 7 bases. V dropped 7 bases and J dropped 10; count of bases not matched to a gene: 4. CDR1 is MNHNS, CDR2 SASEGT, per germline. The CDR3 sequence is 11 residues long. CDR3: CASIGGREQFF. CDR3 sequence (DNA): TGTGCCAGCATAGGGGGCAGAGAGCAGTTCTTC.

This rearrangement joins TRBV7-4 to TRBJ2-5; the match to TRBD2 covers 15 bases. The length of the CDR3 is 17 residues. The germline V gene has CDR1 SGHVT and CDR2 SQSDAQ. V lost 4 bases and J lost 5; bases outside the gene matches: 8. CDR3 protein: CASSSRTSGGERETQYF. In DNA form, the CDR3 reads TGTGCCAGCAGCTCCCGGACTAGCGGGGGGGAGAGGGAGACCCAGTACTTC.

This clonotype has more than one count but fewer than ten. The chain joins TRBV6-2 or TRBV6-3 to TRBJ2-1, with 9 nucleotides matching TRBD1. V trimming: 0 bases; J trimming: 15 bases; junction bases outside the gene matches: 3. Germline V gene data show CDR1 as MNHEY and CDR2 as SVGEGT. The length of the CDR3 is 12 residues. The CDR3 region is CASSYSGTGRFF. CDR3 sequence (DNA): TGTGCCAGCAGTTACTCGGGGACAGGGCGGTTCTTC.

This clonotype was seen repeatedly, ten times or more. CDR3 coding DNA: TGCAGCGTAACCCACACTGAAGCTTTCTTT. Translated: CSVTHTEAFF. This chain links TRBV29-1 with TRBJ1-1; D is unclear. In germline, CDR1 is SQVTM, CDR2 ANQGSEA. The CDR3 sequence is 10 residues long. Trimming cost V 6 bases and J 3 bases, with 5 bases left between them.

This clonotype has a handful of counts. This sequence joins TRBV7-2 and TRBJ2-2; D unclear. Germline lookup yields CDR1 SGHTA and CDR2 FQGNSA. The germline V and J ends were trimmed by 2 bases and 3 bases, with 13 bases remaining between them. This CDR3 contains 16 residues. The CDR3 DNA sequence: TGTGCCAGCAGCTTATCGGTAGGAGAGTACACCGGGGAGCTGTTTTTT. Residues: CASSLSVGEYTGELFF.

This clonotype was seen a few times. The rearrangement links TRBV6-1 to TRBJ2-5; D may be TRBD1 (6 bases). Deletions cut 2 bases from V and 2 bases from J, with 18 bases between. In germline, CDR1 is MNHNS, CDR2 SASEGT. The CDR3 loop spans 17 amino acids. The CDR3 loop reads CASSEWGQRAAQETQYF. The CDR3 nucleotides read TGTGCCAGCAGTGAATGGGGGCAGAGAGCGGCGCAAGAGACCCAGTACTTC.

This clonotype was recorded many times. This rearrangement joins TRBV7-6 to TRBJ2-2; 10 bases agree with TRBD2. From germline, CDR1 is SGHVS and CDR2 FNYEAQ. V lost 0 bases, J lost 5 bases, and 12 bases stayed unmatched. The CDR3 is made up of 19 amino acids. CDR3 coding DNA: TGTGCCAGCAGCTTAGCGCTCGGCCTAAGCGGGGGGGCTACCGGGGAGCTGTTTTTT. Its translation: CASSLALGLSGGATGELFF.